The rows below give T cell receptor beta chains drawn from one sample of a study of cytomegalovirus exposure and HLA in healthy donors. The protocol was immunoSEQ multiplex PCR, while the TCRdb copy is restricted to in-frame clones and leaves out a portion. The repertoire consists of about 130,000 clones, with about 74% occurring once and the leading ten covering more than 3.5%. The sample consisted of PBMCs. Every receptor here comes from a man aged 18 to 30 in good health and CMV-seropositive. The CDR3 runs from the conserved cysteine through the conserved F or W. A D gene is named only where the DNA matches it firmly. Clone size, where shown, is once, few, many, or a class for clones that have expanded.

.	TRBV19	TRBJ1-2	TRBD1	TGTGCCAGTAGACACCCGGGACAGGGCGACTATGGCTACACCTTC	CASRHPGQGDYGYTF
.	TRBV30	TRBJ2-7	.	TGTGCCTGGAGTGTTCAGGGGTACGACGAGCAGTACTTC	CAWSVQGYDEQYF
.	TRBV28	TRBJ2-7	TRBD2	TGTGCCAGCAATAGCGGGAGCTTTACCTACGAGCAGTACTTC	CASNSGSFTYEQYF
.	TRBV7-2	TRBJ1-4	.	TGTGCCAGCAGCTTAGTGGGCGAAAAACTGTTTTTT	CASSLVGEKLFF
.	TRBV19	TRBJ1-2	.	TGTGCCACCAATTCACCGGGGAGAAGGGAAGGCTACACCTTC	CATNSPGRREGYTF
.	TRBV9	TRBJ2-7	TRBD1	TGTGCCAGCAGCGTAGAGGGGGCGCACTCCTACGAGCAGTACTTC	CASSVEGAHSYEQYF
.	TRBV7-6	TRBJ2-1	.	TGTGCCAGCAGCTTCGGTCTTAACAATGAGCAGTTCTTC	CASSFGLNNEQFF
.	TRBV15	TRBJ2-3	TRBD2	TGTGCCACCAGCAGAGAAGCACTAGCGGCAAGCACAGATACGCAGTATTTT	CATSREALAASTDTQYF
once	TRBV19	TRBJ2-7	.	TGTGCCAGTAGTTCAAGGACACCGACGGAGCAGTACTTC	CASSSRTPTEQYF
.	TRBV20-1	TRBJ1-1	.	TGCAGGTATACAGGGAACACTGAAGCTTTCTTT	CRYTGNTEAFF
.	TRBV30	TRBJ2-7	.	TGTGCCTGGAGCGTCCGAGGAGGGAACGAGCAGTACTTC	CAWSVRGGNEQYF
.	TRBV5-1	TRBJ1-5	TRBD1	TGCGCCAGCAGCATTGGGACAGGTAATCAGCCCCAGCATTTT	CASSIGTGNQPQHF
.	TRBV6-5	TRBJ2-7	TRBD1	TGTGCCAGCAGAACCGACAGGGGAGCCTCCTACGAGCAGTACTTC	CASRTDRGASYEQYF
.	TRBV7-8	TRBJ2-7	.	TGTGCCAGCAGCCGTAACCAACTAGGTTACGAGCAGTACTTC	CASSRNQLGYEQYF
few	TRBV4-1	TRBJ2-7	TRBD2	TGCGCCAGCAGACCCCTCGGGACTAGCAAGACGACGCAGTACTTC	CASRPLGTSKTTQYF
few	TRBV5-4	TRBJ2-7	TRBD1	TGTGCCAGCAGTTGGGACAGGGGGCGCGGGTACGAGCAGTACTTC	CASSWDRGRGYEQYF
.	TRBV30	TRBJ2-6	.	TGTGCCTGGAGTGTAGGGAGAGGGGCCAACGTCCTGACTTTC	CAWSVGRGANVLTF
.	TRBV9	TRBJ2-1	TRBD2	TGTGCCAGCAGCCAGCGGACTAGCGGGAGTGTCCATGAGCAGTTCTTC	CASSQRTSGSVHEQFF
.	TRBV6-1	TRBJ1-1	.	TGTGCCAGCAGTGAAGTACAGGGAATCACTGAAGCTTTCTTT	CASSEVQGITEAFF